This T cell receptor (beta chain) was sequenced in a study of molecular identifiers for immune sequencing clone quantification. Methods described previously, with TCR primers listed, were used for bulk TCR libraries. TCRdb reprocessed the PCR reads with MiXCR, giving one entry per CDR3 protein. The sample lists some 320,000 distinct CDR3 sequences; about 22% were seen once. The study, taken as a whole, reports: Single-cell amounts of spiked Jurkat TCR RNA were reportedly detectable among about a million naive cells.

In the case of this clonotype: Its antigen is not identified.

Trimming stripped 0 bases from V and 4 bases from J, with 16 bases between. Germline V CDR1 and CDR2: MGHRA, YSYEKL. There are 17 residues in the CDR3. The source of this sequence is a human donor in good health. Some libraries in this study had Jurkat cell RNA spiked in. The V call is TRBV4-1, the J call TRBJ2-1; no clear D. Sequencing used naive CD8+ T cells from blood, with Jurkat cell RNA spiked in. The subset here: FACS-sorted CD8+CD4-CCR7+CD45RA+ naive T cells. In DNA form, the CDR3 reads TGCGCCAGCAGCCAAGAAAACCCGGTTTCCCCTTACAATGAGCAGTTCTTC. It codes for CASSQENPVSPYNEQFF.